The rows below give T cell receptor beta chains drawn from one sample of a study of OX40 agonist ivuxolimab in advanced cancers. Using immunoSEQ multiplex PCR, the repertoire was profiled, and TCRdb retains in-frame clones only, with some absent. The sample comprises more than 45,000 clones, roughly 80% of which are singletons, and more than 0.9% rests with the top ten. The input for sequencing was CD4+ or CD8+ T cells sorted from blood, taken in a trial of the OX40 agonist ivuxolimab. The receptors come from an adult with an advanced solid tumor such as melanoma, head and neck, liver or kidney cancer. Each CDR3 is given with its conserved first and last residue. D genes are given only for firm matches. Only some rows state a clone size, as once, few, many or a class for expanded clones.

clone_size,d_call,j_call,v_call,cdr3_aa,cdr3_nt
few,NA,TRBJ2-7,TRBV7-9,CASSRGDAYEQYF,TGTGCCAGCAGCCGCGGAGACGCATACGAGCAGTACTTC
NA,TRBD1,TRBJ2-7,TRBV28,CASSSGQAPYEQYF,TGTGCCAGCAGTTCGGGACAGGCCCCCTACGAGCAGTACTTC
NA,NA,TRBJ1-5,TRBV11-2,CASSLGNSNQPQHF,TGTGCCAGCAGCTTAGGTAATAGCAATCAGCCCCAGCATTTT
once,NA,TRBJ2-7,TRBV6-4,CASSDIDITYEQYF,TGTGCCAGCAGTGATATAGACATAACCTACGAGCAGTACTTC
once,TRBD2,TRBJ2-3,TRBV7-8,CASSLDPSGGAPDTQYF,TGTGCCAGCAGCTTAGATCCAAGCGGGGGGGCCCCAGATACGCAGTATTTT
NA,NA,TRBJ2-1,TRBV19,CASMGGSSYNEQFF,TGTGCCAGTATGGGGGGAAGCTCCTACAATGAGCAGTTCTTC
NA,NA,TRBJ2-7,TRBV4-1,CASSQPGWRGGAKSEQYF,TGCGCCAGCAGCCAACCCGGGTGGAGGGGGGGGGCAAAATCCGAGCAGTACTTC
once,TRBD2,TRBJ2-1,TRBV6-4,CASSEDSGGNNEQFF,TGTGCCAGCAGTGAGGATAGCGGGGGGAACAATGAGCAGTTCTTC
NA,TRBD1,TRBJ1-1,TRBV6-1,CASRTGASDTEAFF,TGTGCCAGCAGAACAGGGGCCTCCGACACTGAAGCTTTCTTT
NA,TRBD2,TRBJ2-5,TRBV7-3,CASSPVSGGPETQYF,TGTGCCAGCAGCCCCGTTAGCGGGGGGCCAGAGACCCAGTACTTC
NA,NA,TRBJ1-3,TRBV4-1,CASSSTDSTDTIYF,TGCGCCAGCAGCTCAACCGACAGTACGGACACCATATATTTT
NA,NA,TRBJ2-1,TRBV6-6,CASSYSQALYNEQFF,TGTGCCAGCAGTTACTCCCAGGCTCTCTACAATGAGCAGTTCTTC
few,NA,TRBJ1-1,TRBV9,CASSVIPDRSRTEAFF,TGTGCCAGCAGCGTAATCCCCGACAGGAGTAGAACTGAAGCTTTCTTT
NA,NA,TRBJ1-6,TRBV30,CAWNEPSRYNSPLHF,TGTGCCTGGAACGAGCCCAGTAGGTATAATTCACCCCTCCACTTT
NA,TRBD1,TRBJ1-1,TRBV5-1,CASSPVTGGGTEAFF,TGCGCCAGCAGCCCAGTGACAGGGGGCGGCACTGAAGCTTTCTTT
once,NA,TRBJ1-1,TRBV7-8,CASSPIAGYTEAFF,TGTGCCAGCAGCCCCATCGCAGGATACACTGAAGCTTTCTTT
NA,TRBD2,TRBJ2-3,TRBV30,CAWSPASGITDTQYF,TGTGCCTGGAGTCCGGCTAGCGGGATCACAGATACGCAGTATTTT